This T cell receptor (beta chain) is drawn from a study of blood T cells in healthy people across ages. Donors gave around 9.8 milliliters of peripheral blood apiece. Primers used in a second PCR of about 6 to 11 cycles were a sample-barcoded 5' primer and a J-beta primer mix. Via MiXCR, TCRdb re-called the 5' RACE reads, giving one row per CDR3 protein. The sample yields just over 800,000 distinct CDR3 sequences, approximately 67% seen once. This clonotype was counted once. Germline values: CDR1 LGHNA, CDR2 YSLEER. Trimming pared 0 bases from V and 1 base from J, leaving 13 bases between. The CDR3 extends over 16 amino acids.

The rearrangement joins TRBV4-3 to TRBJ2-7; D uncertain. Sequencing was done on a sample of blood. The sequence was collected from a man aged 30 to 45 in good health. The CDR3 nucleotides are TGCGCCAGCAGCCAAGATCTGGGGATTCTGTCCTACGAGCAGTACTTC. It yields the protein CASSQDLGILSYEQYF.